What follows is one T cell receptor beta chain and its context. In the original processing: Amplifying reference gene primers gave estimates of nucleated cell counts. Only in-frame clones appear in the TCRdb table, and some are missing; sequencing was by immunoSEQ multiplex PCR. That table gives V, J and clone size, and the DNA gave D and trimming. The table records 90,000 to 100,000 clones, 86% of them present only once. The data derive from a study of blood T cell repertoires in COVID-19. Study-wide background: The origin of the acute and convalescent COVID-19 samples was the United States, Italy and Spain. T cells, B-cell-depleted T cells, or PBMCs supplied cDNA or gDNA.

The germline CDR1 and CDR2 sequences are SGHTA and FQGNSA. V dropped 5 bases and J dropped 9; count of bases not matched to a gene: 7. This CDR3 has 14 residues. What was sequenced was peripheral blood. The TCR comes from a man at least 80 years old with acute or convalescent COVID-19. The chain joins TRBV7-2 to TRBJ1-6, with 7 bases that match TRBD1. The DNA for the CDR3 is TGTGCCAGCAGCCCACAGGGGCTAGTTTCACCCCTCCACTTT. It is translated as CASSPQGLVSPLHF.